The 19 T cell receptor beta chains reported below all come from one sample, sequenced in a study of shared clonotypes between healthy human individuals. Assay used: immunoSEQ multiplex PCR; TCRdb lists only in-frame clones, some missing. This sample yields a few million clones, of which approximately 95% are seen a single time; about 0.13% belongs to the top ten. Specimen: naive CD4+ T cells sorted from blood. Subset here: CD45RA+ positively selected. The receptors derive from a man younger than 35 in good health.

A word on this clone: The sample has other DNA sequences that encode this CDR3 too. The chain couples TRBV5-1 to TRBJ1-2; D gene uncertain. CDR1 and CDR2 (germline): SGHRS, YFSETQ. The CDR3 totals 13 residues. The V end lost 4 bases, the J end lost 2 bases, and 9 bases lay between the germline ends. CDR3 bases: TGCGCCAGCAGCACAGACGGGAACTATGGCTACACCTTC. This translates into CASSTDGNYGYTF.

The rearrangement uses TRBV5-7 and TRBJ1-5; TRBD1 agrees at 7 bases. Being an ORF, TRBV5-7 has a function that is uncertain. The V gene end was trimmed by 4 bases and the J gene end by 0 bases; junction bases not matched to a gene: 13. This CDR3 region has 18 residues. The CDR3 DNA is TGTGCCAGCAGCCCCCCGAGGGGACAGATGTATAGCAATCAGCCCCAGCATTTT. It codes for CASSPPRGQMYSNQPQHF.

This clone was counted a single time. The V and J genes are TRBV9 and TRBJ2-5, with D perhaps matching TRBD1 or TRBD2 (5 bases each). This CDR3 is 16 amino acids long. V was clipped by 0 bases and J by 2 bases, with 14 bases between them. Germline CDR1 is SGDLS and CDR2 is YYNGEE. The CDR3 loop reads CASSVEPGPPQETQYF. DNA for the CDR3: TGTGCCAGCAGCGTAGAACCGGGACCCCCTCAAGAGACCCAGTACTTC.

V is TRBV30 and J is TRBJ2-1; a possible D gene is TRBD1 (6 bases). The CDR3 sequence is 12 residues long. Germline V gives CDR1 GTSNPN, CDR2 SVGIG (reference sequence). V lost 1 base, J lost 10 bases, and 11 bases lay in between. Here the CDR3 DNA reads TGTGCCTGGAGTGGAGGGGGAATCGAGCAGTTCTTC. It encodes CAWSGGGIEQFF. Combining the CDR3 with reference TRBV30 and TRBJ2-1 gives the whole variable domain SQTIHQWPATLVQPVGSPLSLECTVEGTSNPNLYWYRQAAGRGLQLLFYSVGIGQISSEVPQNLSASRPQDRQFILSSKKLLLSDSGFYLCAWSGGGIEQFFGPGTRLTVL.

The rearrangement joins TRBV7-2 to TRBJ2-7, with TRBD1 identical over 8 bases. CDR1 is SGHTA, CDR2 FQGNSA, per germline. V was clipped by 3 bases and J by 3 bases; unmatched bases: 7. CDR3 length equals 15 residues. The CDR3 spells CASSFDRGPFYEQYF. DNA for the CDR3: TGTGCCAGCAGCTTCGACAGGGGCCCTTTCTACGAGCAGTACTTC.

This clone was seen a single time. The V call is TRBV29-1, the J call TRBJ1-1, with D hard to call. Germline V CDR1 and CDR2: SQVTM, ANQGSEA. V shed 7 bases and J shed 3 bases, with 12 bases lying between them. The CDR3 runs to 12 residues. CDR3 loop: CSALSGDTEAFF. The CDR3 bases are TGCAGCGCCCTGTCTGGGGACACTGAAGCTTTCTTT.

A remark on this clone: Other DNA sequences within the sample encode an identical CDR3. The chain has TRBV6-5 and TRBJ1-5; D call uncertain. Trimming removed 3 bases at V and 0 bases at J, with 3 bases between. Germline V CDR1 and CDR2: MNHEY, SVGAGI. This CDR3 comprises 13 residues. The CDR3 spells CASSYNSNQPQHF. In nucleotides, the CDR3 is TGTGCCAGCAGTTATAATAGCAATCAGCCCCAGCATTTT.

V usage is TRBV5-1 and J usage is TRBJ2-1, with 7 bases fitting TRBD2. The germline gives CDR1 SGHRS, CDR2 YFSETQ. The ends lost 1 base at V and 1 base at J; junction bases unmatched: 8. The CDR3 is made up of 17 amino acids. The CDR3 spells CASSLFGGSLSYNEQFF. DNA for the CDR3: TGCGCCAGCAGCTTGTTCGGCGGGAGCCTTTCCTACAATGAGCAGTTCTTC. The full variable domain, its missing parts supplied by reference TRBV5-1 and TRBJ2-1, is KAGVTQTPRYLIKTRGQQVTLSCSPISGHRSVSWYQQTPGQGLQFLFEYFSETQRNKGNFPGRFSGRQFSNSRSEMNVSTLELGDSALYLCASSLFGGSLSYNEQFFGPGTRLTVL.

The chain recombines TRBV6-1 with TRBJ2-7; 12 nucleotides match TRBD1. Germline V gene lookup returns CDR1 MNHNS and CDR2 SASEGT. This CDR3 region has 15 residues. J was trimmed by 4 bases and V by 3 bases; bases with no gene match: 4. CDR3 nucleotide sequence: TGTGCCAGCAGTGATTGGGGACAGGGGGCTTACGAGCAGTACTTC. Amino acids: CASSDWGQGAYEQYF.

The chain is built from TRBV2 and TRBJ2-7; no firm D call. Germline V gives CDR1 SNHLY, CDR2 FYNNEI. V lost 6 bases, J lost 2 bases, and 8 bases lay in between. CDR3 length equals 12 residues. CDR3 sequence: CASSWVTYEQYF. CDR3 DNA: TGTGCCAGCAGCTGGGTAACCTACGAGCAGTACTTC.

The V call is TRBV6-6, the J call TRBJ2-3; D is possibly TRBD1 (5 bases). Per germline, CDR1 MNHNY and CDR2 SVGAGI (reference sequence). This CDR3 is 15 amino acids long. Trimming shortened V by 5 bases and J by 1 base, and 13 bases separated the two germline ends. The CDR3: CASSRQGTRTDTQYF. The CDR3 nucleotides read TGTGCCAGCAGTCGGCAGGGTACCCGCACAGATACGCAGTATTTT.

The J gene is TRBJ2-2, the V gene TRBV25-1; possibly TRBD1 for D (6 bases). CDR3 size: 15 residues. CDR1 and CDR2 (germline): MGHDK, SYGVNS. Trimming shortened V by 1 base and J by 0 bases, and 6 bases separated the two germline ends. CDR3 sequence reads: CASSEWGPNTGELFF. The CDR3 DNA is TGTGCCAGCAGTGAATGGGGGCCGAACACCGGGGAGCTGTTTTTT.

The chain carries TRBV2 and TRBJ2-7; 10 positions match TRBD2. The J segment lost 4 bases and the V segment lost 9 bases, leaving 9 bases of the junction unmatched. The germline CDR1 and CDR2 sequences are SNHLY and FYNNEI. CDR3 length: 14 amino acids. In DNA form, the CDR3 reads TGTGCCAGTCGAAGGGCTAGCGGGAGATACGAGCAGTACTTC. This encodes CASRRASGRYEQYF. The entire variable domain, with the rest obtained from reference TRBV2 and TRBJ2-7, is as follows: EPEVTQTPSHQVTQMGQEVILRCVPISNHLYFYWYRQILGQKVEFLVSFYNNEISEKSEIFDDQFSVERPDGSNFTLKIRSTKLEDSAMYFCASRRASGRYEQYFGPGTRLTVT.

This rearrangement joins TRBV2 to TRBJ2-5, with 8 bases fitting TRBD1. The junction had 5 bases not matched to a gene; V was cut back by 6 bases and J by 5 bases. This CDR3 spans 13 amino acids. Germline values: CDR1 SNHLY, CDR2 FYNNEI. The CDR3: CASSAWDRETQYF. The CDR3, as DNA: TGTGCCAGCAGCGCGTGGGACAGGGAGACCCAGTACTTC. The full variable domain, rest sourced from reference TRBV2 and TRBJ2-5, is EPEVTQTPSHQVTQMGQEVILRCVPISNHLYFYWYRQILGQKVEFLVSFYNNEISEKSEIFDDQFSVERPDGSNFTLKIRSTKLEDSAMYFCASSAWDRETQYFGPGTRLLVL.

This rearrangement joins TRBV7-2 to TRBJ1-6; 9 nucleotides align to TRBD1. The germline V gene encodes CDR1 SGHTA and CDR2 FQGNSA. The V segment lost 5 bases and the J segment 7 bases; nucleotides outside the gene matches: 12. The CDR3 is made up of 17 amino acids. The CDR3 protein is CASSLEQGAHANSPLHF. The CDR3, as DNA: TGTGCCAGCAGCCTAGAACAGGGGGCACATGCGAATTCACCCCTCCACTTT.

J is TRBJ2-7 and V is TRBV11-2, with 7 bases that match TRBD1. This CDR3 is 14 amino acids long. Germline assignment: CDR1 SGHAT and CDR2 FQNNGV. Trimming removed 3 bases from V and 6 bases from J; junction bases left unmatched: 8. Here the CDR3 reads CASSFTGTDGEQYF. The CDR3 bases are TGTGCCAGCAGCTTCACAGGGACAGATGGCGAGCAGTACTTC.

CDR3 sequence (DNA): TGTGCCAGCAGCTTAGTCGGGCCAGGGGCCACTGAAGCTTTCTTT. This codes for CASSLVGPGATEAFF. This chain links TRBV7-2 with TRBJ1-1; perhaps TRBD1 as D (6 bases). Germline loops: CDR1 SGHTA, CDR2 FQGNSA. V was shortened by 1 base and J by 4 bases, with 13 bases between the two germline ends. The CDR3 sequence is 15 residues long.

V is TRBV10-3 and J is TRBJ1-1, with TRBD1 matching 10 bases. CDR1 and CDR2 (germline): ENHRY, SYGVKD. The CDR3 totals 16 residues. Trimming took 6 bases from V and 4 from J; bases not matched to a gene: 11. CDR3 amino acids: CAISGRQGAGSTEAFF. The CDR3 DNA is TGTGCCATCAGCGGTAGACAGGGGGCGGGGAGCACTGAAGCTTTCTTT.

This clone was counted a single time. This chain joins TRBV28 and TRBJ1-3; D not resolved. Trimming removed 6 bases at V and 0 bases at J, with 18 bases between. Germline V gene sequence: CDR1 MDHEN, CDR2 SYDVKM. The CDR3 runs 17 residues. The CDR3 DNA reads TGTGCCAGCAGGATAACAGCGGACGGGAGCTCTGGAAACACCATATATTTT. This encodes CASRITADGSSGNTIYF.